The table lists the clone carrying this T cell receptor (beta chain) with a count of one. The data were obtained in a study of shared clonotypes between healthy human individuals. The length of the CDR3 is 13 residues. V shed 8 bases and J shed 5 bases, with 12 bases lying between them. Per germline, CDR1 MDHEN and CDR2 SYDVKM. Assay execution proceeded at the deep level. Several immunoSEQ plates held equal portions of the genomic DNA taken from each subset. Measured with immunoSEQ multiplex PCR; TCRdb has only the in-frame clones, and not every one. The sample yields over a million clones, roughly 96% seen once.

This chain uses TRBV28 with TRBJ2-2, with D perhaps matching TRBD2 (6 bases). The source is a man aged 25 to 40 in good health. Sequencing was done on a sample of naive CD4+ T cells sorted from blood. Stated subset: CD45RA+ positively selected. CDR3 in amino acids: CASGVGRTGELFF. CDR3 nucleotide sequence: TGTGCCAGCGGAGTAGGGAGGACCGGGGAGCTGTTTTTT.